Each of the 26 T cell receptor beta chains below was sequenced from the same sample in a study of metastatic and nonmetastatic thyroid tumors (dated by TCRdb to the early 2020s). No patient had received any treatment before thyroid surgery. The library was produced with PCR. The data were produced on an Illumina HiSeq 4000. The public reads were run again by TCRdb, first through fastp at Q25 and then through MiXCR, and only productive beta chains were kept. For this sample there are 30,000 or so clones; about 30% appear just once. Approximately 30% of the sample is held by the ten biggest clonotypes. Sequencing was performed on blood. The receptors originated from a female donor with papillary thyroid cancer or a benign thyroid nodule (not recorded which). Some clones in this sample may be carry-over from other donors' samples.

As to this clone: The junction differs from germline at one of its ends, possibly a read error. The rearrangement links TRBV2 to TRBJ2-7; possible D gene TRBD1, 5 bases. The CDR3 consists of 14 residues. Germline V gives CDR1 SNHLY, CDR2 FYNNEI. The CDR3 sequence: CASREDTSPYEHYF. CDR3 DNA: TGTGCCAGCAGAGAGGACACCAGCCCCTACGAGCATTACTTC.

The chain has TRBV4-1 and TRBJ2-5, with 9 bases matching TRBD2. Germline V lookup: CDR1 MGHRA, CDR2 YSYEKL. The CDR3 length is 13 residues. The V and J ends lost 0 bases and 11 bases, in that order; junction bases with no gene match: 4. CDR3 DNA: TGCGCCAGCAGCCAAGATAGGCTAGCGGGACAGTACTTC. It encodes CASSQDRLAGQYF.

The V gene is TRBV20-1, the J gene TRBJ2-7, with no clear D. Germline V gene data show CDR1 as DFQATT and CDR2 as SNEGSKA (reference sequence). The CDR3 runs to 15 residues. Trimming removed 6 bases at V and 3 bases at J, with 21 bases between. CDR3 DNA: TGCAGTGCAACATCCCCAGGCACCACGAACTACGAGCAGTACTTC. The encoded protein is CSATSPGTTNYEQYF.

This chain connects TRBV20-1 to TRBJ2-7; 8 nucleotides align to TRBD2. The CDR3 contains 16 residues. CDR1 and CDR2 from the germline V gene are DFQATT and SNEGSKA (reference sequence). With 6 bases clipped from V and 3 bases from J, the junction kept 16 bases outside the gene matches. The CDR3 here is CSATRRGGSGIYEQYF. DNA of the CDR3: TGCAGTGCAACCCGGAGGGGGGGTAGCGGGATCTACGAGCAGTACTTC.

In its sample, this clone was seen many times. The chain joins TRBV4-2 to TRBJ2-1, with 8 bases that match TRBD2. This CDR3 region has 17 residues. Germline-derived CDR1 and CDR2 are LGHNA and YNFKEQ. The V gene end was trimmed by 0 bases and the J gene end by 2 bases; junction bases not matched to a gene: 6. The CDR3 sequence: CASSQDWQAGAYNEQFF. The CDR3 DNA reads TGTGCCAGCAGCCAAGATTGGCAAGCGGGAGCCTACAATGAGCAGTTCTTC.

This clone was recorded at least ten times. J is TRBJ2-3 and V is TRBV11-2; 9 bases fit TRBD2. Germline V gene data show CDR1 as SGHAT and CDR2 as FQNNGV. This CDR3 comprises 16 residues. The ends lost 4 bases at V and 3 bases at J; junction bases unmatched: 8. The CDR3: CASSSYRLAGTDTQYF. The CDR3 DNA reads TGTGCCAGCAGCTCTTATCGTCTAGCGGGAACAGATACGCAGTATTTT.

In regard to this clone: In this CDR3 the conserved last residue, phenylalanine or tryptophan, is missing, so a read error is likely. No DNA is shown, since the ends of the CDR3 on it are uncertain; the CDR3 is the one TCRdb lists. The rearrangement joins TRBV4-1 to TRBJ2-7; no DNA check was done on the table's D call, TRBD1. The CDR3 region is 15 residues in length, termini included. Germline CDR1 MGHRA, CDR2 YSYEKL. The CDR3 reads CASSPPASPYSEEYL.

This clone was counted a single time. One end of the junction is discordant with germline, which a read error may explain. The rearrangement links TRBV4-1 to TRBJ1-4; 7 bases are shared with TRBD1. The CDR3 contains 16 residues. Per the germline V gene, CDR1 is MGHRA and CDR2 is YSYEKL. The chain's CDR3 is CASSHIGGSGNEKLFF. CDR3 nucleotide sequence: TGCGCTAGCAGCCATATAGGGGGCTCGGGTAATGAAAAACTGTTTTTT.

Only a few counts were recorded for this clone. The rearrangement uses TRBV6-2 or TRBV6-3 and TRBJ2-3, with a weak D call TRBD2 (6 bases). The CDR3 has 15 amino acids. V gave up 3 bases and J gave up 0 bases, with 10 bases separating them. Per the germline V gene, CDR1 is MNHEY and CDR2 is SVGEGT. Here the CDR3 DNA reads TGTGCCAGCAGTTATGAGGGGACTAGCACAGATACGCAGTATTTT. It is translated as CASSYEGTSTDTQYF.

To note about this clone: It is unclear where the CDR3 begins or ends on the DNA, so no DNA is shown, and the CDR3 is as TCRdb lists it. The CDR3 is CASSLDFVPAEETQYF. This chain uses TRBV11-2 with TRBJ2-5; the table calls TRBD2, which could not be checked here. Per germline, CDR1 SGHAT and CDR2 FQNNGV. The CDR3 has 16 amino acids, counting both end residues.

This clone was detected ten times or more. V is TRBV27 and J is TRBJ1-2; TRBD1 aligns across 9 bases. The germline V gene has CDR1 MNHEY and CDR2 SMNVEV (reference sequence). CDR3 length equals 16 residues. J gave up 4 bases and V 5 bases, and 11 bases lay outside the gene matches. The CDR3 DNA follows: TGTGCCAGCAGTCGACAAATGACAGGGGGGACCTATGGCTACACCTTC. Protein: CASSRQMTGGTYGYTF.

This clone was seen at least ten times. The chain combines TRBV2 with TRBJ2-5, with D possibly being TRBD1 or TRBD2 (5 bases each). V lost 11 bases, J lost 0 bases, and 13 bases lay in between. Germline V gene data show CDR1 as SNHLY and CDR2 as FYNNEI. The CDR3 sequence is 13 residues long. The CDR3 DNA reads TGTGCCGGACACCGGGACCACCAAGAGACCCAGTACTTC. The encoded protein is CAGHRDHQETQYF.

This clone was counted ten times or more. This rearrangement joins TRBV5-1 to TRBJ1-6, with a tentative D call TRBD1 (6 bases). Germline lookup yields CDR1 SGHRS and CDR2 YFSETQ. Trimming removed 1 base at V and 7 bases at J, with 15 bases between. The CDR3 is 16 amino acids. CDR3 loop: CASSLPEQGPNSPLHF. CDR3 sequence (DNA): TGCGCCAGCAGCTTGCCCGAACAGGGTCCGAATTCACCCCTCCACTTT. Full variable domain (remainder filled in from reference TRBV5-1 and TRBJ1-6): KAGVTQTPRYLIKTRGQQVTLSCSPISGHRSVSWYQQTPGQGLQFLFEYFSETQRNKGNFPGRFSGRQFSNSRSEMNVSTLELGDSALYLCASSLPEQGPNSPLHFGNGTRLTVT.

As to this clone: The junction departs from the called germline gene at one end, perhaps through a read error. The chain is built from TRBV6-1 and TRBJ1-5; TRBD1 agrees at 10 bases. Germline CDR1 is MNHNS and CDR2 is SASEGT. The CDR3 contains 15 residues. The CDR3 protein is CASSPQGQGNQPQNF. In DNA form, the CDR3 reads TGTGCCAGCAGTCCTCAGGGACAGGGGAATCAGCCCCAGAATTTT.

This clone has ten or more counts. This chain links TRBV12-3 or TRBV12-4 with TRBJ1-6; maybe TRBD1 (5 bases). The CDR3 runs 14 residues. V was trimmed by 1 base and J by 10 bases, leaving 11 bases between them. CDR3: CASSLDSGNSPLHF. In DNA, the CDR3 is TGTGCCAGCAGTTTAGATTCAGGGAACTCACCCCTCCACTTT.

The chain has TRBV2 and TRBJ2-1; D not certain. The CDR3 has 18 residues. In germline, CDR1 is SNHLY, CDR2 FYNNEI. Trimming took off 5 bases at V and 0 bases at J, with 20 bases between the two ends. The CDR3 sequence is CASSRGGAAYSSYNEQFF. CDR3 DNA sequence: TGTGCCAGCAGTAGAGGCGGTGCAGCCTACAGCTCCTACAATGAGCAGTTCTTC.

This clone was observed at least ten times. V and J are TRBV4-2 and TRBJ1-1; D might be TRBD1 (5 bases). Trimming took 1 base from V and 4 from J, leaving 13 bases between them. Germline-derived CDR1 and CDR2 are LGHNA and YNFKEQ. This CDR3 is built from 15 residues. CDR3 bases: TGTGCCAGCAGCCAAGGTACAGGAGCGGCCACTGAAGCTTTCTTT. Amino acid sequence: CASSQGTGAATEAFF.

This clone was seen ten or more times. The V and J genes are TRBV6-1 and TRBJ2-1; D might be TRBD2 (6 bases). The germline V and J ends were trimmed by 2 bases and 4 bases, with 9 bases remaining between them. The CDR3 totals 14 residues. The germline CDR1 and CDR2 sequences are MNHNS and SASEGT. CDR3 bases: TGTGCCAGCAGTGAACTAGCGATATACAATGAGCAGTTCTTC. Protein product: CASSELAIYNEQFF.

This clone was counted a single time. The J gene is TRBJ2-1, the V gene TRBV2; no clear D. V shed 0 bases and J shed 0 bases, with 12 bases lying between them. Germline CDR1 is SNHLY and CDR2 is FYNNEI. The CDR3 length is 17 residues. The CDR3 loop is CASSEAFFGPSYNEQFF. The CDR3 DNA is TGTGCCAGCAGTGAAGCCTTTTTCGGACCCTCCTACAATGAGCAGTTCTTC.

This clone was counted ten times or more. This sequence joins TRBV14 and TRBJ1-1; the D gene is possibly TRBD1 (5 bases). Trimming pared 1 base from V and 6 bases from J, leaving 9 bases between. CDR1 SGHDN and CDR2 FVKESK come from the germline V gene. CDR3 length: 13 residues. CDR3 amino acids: CASSQGGIAEAFF. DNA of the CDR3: TGTGCCAGCAGCCAAGGGGGGATCGCTGAAGCTTTCTTT.

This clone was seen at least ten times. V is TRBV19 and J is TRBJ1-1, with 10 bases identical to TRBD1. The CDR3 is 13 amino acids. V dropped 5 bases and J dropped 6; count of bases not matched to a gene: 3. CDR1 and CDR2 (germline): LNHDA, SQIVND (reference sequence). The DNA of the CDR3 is TGTGCCAGTAGTCGCGGACAGGGGGCTGAAGCTTTCTTT. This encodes CASSRGQGAEAFF.

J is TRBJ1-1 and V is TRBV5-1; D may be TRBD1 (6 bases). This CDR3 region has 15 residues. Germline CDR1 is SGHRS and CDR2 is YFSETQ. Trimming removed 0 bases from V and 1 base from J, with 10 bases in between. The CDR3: CASSLGWTANTEAFF. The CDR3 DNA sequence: TGCGCCAGCAGCTTGGGATGGACAGCGAACACTGAAGCTTTCTTT.

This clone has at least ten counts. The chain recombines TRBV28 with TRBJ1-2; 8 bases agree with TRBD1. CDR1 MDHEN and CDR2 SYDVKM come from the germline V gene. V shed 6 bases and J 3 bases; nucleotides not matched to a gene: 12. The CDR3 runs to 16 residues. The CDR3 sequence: CASRPFGQGGDYGYTF. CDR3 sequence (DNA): TGTGCCAGCAGACCCTTTGGACAGGGTGGGGACTATGGCTACACCTTC.

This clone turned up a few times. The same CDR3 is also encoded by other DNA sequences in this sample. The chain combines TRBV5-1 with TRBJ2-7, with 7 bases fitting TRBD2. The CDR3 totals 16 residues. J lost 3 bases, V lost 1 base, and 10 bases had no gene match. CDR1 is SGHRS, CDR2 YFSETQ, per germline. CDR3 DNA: TGCGCCAGCAGCTTGTCTGGGGGGGTGGACAACTACGAGCAGTACTTC. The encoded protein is CASSLSGGVDNYEQYF.

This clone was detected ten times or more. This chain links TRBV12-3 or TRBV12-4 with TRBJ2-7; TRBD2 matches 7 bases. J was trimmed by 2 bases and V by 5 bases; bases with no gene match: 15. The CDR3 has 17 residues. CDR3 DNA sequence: TGTGCCAGCAGTCCCGGGCACGGGTTGGGGGGGGCCTACGAGCAGTACTTC. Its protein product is CASSPGHGLGGAYEQYF.

The CDR3 here is CASSYGTGDTDTQYF. In DNA, the CDR3 is TGTGCCAGCAGTTACGGGACAGGAGACACAGATACGCAGTATTTT. The chain links TRBV6-6 to TRBJ2-3, with 8 bases identical to TRBD1. Trimming cost V 2 bases and J 2 bases; bases outside gene matches: 3. The CDR3 spans 15 residues. Germline loops: CDR1 MNHNY, CDR2 SVGAGI (reference sequence).